This T cell receptor (beta chain) was found in a study of shared clonotypes between healthy human individuals. Overall study context: Samples came from two female and three male donors aged 18 to 49.

The CDR3 totals 15 residues. The V end was cut by 2 bases, the J end by 1 base, with 11 bases between. CDR1 and CDR2 from the germline V gene are SGHDN and FVKESK. Assay used: immunoSEQ multiplex PCR; TCRdb lists only in-frame clones, some missing. Of about 1.1 million clones in the sample, around 82% were seen once. The TCR was taken from a man younger than 30 in good health. Some clones in this sample may be carry-over from other donors' samples. The chain links TRBV14 to TRBJ1-2; maybe TRBD1 (5 bases). Sequencing was performed on memory CD4+ T cells from PBMCs. Subset: CD45RA-negative fraction. The chain's CDR3 is CASSQRDGHNYGYTF. The CDR3 DNA is TGTGCCAGCAGCCAAAGGGACGGACATAACTATGGCTACACCTTC.